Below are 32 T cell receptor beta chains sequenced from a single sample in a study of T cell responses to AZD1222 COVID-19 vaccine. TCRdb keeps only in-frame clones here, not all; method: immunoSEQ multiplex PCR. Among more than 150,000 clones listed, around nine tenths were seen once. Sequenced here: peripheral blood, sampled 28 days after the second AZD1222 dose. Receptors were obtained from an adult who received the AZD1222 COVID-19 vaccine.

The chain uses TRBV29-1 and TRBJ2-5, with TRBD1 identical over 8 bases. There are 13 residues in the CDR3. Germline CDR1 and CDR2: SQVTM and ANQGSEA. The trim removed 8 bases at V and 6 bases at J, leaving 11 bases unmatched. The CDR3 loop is CSSGQVSAQTQYF. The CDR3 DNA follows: TGCAGCTCGGGACAGGTCTCTGCGCAGACCCAGTACTTC.

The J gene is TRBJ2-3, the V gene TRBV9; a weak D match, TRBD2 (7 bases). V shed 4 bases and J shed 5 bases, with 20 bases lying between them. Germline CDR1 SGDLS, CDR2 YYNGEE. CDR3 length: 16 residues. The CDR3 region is CASSHRGRAREDTQYF. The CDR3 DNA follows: TGTGCCAGCAGCCATAGGGGGAGGGCCCGGGAAGATACGCAGTATTTT.

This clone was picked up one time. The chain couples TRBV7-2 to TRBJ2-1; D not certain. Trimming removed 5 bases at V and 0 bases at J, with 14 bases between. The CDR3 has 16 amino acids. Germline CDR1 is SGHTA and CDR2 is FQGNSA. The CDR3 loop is CASSLQPASSYNEQFF. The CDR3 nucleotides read TGTGCCAGCAGCCTACAACCAGCGAGCTCCTACAATGAGCAGTTCTTC.

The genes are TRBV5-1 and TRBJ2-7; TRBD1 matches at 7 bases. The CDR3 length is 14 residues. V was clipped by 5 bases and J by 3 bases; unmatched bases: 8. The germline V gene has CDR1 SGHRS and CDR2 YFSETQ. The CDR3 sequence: CASSLVGTDYEQYF. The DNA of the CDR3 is TGCGCCAGCAGTCTAGTGGGGACAGACTACGAGCAGTACTTC.

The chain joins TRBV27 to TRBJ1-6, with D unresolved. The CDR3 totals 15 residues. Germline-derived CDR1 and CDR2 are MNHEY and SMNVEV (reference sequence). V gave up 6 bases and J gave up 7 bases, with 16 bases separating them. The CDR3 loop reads CASSPSVGRNSPLHF. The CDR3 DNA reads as TGTGCCAGCAGCCCAAGTGTGGGTCGGAATTCACCCCTCCACTTT.

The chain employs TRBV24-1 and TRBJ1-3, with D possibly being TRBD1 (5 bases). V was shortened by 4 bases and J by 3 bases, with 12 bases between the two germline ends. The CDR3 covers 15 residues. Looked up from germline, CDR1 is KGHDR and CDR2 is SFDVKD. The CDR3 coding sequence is TGTGCCACCAGTGACGCTCCGGGGGTTGGAAACACCATATATTTT. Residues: CATSDAPGVGNTIYF.

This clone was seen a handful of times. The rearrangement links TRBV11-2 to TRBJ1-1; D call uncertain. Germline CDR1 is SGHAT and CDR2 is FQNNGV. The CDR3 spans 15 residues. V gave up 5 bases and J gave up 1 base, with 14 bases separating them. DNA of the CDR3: TGTGCCAGCAGCCCAGCCGCCGGGTCGAACACTGAAGCTTTCTTT. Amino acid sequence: CASSPAAGSNTEAFF.

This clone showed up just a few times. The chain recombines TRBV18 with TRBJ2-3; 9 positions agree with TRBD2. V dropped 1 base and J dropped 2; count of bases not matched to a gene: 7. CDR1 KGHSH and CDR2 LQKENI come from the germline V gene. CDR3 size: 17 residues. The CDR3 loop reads CASSPRSAGGPTDTQYF. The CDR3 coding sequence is TGTGCCAGCTCACCACGTTCCGCGGGAGGGCCCACAGATACGCAGTATTTT.

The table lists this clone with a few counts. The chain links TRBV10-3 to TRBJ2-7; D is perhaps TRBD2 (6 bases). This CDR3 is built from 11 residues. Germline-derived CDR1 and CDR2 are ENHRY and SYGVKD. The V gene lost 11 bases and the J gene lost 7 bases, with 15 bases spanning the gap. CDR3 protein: CASTGTEEQYF. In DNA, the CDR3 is TGTGCCTCCACCGGGACTGAAGAGCAGTACTTC.

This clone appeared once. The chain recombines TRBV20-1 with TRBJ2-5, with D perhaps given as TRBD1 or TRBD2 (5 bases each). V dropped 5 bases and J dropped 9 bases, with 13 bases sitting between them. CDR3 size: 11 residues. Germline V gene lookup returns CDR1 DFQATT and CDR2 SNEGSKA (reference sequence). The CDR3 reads CSASREGAQYF. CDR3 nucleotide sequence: TGCAGTGCTTCCCGGGAAGGGGCCCAGTACTTC.

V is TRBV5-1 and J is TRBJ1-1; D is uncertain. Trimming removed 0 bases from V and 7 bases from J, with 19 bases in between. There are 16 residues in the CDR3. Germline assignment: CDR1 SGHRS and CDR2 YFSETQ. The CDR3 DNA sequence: TGCGCCAGCAGCTTGGGAGCCTATCAGTCTGGAATTGAAGCTTTCTTT. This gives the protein CASSLGAYQSGIEAFF.

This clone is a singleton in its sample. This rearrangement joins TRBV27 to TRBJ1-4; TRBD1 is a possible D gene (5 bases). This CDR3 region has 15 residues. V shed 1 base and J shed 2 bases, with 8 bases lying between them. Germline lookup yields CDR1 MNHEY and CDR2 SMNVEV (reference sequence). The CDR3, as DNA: TGTGCCAGCAGTTTATTCGGGGGTACTAATGAAAAACTGTTTTTT. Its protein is CASSLFGGTNEKLFF.

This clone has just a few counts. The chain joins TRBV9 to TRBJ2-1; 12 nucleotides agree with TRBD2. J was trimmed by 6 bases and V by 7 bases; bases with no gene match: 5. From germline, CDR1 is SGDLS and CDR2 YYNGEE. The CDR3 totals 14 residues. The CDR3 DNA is TGTGCCAGCGCTAGCGGGAGGGTCCCCAATGAGCAGTTCTTC. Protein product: CASASGRVPNEQFF.

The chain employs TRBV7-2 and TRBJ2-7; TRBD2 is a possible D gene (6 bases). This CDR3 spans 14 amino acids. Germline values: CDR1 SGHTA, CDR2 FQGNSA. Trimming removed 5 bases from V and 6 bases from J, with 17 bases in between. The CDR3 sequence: CASSLSGEAGEQYF. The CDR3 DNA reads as TGTGCCAGCAGCCTGTCCGGGGAGGCGGGCGAGCAGTACTTC.

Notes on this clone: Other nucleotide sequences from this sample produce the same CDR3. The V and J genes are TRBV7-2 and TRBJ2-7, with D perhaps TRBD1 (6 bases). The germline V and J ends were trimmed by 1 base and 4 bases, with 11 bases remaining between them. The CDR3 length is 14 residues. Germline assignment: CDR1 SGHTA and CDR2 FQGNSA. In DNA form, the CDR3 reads TGTGCCAGCAGCTTAGGCGGAAGGGGGTACGAGCAGTACTTC. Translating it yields CASSLGGRGYEQYF.

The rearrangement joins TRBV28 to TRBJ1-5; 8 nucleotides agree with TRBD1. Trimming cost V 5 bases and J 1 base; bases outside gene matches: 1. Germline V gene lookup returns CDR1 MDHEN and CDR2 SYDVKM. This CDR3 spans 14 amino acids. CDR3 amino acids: CASSTGGSNQPQHF. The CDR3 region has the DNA TGTGCCAGCAGTACAGGGGGAAGCAATCAGCCCCAGCATTTT.

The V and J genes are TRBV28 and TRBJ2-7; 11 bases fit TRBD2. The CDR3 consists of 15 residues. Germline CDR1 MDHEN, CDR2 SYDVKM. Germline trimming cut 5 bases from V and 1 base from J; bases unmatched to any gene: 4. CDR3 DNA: TGTGCCAGCAGTACCGGGACTAGCGGTTCCTACGAGCAGTACTTC. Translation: CASSTGTSGSYEQYF. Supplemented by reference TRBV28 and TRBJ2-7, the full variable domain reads DVKVTQSSRYLVKRTGEKVFLECVQDMDHENMFWYRQDPGLGLRLIYFSYDVKMKEKGDIPEGYSVSREKKERFSLILESASTNQTSMYLCASSTGTSGSYEQYFGPGTRLTVT.

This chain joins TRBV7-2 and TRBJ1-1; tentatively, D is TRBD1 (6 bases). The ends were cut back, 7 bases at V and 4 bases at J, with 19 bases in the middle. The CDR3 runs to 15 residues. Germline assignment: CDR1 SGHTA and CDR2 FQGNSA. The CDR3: CASTPEGGGLTEAFF. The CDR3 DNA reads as TGTGCCAGCACCCCAGAGGGAGGGGGGCTCACTGAAGCTTTCTTT.

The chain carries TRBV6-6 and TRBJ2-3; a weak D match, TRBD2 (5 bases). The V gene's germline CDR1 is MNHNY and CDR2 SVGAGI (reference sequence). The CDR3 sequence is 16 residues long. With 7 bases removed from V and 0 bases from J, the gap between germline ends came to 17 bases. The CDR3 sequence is CASTPRRGSSTDTQYF. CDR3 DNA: TGTGCCAGCACTCCACGACGGGGTTCTAGCACAGATACGCAGTATTTT.

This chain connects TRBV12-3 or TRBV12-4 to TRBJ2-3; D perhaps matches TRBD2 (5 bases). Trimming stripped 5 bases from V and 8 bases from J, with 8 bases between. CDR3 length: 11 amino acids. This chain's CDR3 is CASSKRSTQYF. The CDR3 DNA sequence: TGTGCCAGCAGTAAGCGGAGTACGCAGTATTTT.

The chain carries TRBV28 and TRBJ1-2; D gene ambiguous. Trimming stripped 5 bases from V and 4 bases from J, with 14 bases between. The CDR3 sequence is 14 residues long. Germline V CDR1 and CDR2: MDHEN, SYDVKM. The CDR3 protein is CASSKLRTAYGYTF. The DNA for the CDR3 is TGTGCCAGCAGTAAATTGCGGACGGCCTATGGCTACACCTTC.

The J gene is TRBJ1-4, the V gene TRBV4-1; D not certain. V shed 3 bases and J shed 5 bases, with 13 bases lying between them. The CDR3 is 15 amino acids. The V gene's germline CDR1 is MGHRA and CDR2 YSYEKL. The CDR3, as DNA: TGCGCCAGCAGCCAGCTCTGGTTGCCCAATGAAAAACTGTTTTTT. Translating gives CASSQLWLPNEKLFF.

The DNA for the CDR3 is TGCGCCAGCAGCCCAAGCGGGAGCTCCTACGAGCAGTACTTC. Its translation: CASSPSGSSYEQYF. The J gene is TRBJ2-7, the V gene TRBV5-1; 8 nucleotides line up with TRBD2. There are 14 residues in the CDR3. Losses at the gene ends were 4 bases for V and 0 bases for J; bases not matched to a gene: 3. The germline CDR1 and CDR2 sequences are SGHRS and YFSETQ.

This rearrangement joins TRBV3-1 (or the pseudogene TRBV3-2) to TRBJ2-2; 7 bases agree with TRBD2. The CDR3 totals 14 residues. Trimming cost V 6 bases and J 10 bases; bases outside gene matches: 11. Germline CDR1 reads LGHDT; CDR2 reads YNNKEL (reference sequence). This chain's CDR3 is CASRHSGSGEELFF. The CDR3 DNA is TGTGCCAGCAGACATAGCGGGTCCGGGGAGGAGCTGTTTTTT.

The CDR3 reads CASRLAAATGELFF. CDR3 in DNA: TGTGCCAGCCGACTAGCGGCTGCCACCGGGGAGCTGTTTTTT. The V and J genes are TRBV19 and TRBJ2-2, with 9 bases lining up with TRBD2. Germline CDR1 and CDR2: LNHDA and SQIVND (reference sequence). The CDR3 is 14 amino acids. V was pared by 9 bases and J by 4 bases, with 6 bases of the junction left unmatched. The full variable domain, in which reference TRBV19 and TRBJ2-2 provide the parts outside the CDR3, is DGGITQSPKYLFRKEGQNVTLSCEQNLNHDAMYWYRQDPGQGLRLIYYSQIVNDFQKGDIAEGYSVSREKKESFPLTVTSAQKNPTAFYLCASRLAAATGELFFGEGSRLTVL.

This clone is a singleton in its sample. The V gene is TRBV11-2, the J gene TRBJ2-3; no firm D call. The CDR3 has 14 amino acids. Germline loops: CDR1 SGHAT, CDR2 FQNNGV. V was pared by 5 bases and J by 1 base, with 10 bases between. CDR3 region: CASSPGRGTDTQYF. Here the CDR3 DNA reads TGTGCCAGCAGCCCGGGTAGGGGCACAGATACGCAGTATTTT. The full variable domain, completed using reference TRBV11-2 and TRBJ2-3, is EAGVAQSPRYKIIEKRQSVAFWCNPISGHATLYWYQQILGQGPKLLIQFQNNGVVDDSQLPKDRFSAERLKGVDSTLKIQPAKLEDSAVYLCASSPGRGTDTQYFGPGTRLTVL.

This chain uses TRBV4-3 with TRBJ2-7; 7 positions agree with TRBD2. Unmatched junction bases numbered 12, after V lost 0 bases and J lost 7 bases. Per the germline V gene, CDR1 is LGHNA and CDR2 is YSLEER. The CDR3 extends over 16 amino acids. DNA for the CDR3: TGCGCCAGCAGCCAAGATCGGGTCGCGGGAGCGAAAGAGCAGTACTTC. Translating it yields CASSQDRVAGAKEQYF.

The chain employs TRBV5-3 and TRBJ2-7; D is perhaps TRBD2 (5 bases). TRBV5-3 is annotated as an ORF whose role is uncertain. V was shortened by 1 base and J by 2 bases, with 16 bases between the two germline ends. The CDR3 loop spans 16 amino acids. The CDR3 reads CARSLLPGLLPYEQYF. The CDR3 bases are TGTGCCAGAAGCTTGCTCCCTGGACTGCTCCCCTACGAGCAGTACTTC.

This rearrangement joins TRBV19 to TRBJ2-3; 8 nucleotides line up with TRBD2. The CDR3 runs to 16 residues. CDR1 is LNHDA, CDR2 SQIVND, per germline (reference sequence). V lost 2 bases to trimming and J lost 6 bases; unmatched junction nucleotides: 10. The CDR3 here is CASSISGGRRSDTQYF. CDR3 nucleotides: TGTGCCAGTAGTATAAGTGGCGGGAGGAGGTCGGATACGCAGTATTTT.

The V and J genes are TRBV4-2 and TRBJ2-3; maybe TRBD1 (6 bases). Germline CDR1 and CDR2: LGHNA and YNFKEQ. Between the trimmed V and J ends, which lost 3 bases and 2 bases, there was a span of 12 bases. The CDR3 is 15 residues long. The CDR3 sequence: CASSQGDRYTDTQYF. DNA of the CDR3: TGTGCCAGCAGCCAGGGAGACAGGTACACAGATACGCAGTATTTT.

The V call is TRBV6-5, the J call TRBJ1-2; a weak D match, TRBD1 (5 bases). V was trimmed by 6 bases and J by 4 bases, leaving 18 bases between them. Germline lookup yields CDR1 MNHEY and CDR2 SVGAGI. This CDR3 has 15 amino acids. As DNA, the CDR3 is TGTGCCAGCAGCCCGTCTAGGGGAGAGGCCTATGGCTACACCTTC. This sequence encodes CASSPSRGEAYGYTF.

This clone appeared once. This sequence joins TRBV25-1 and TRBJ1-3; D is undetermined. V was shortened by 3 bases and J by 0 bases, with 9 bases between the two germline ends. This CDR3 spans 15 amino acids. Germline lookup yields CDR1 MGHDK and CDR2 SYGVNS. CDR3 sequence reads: CASSDRTASGNTIYF. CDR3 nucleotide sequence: TGTGCCAGCAGTGACCGGACGGCCTCTGGAAACACCATATATTTT.